This is a list of T cell receptor beta chains from one sample in a study of control samples from healthy donors and cancer patients. Assay: immunoSEQ multiplex PCR; the TCRdb copy retains only in-frame clones and omits some. This sample has 90,000 to 140,000 clones, with 83% found just once. The specimen sequenced was blood. These receptors were taken from a woman aged 50 to 60 in good health. Each CDR3 is given with its conserved first and last residue. D genes are given only for firm matches. A clone size is listed for some rows: how often the clone was seen (once, few, many), or a class if it is expanded.

abundance: .
j_gene: TRBJ1-4
v_gene: TRBV15
len: 15
d_gene: .
CDR3nt: TGTGCCACCAGCAGAGATCAACAGAACCATGAAAAACTGTTTTTT
CDR3aa: CATSRDQQNHEKLFF

abundance: .
j_gene: TRBJ2-7
v_gene: TRBV4-2
len: 15
d_gene: TRBD2
CDR3nt: TGTGCCAGCAGCCAAGACAGCGCGGGAGGCTACGAGCAGTACTTC
CDR3aa: CASSQDSAGGYEQYF

abundance: .
j_gene: TRBJ1-2
v_gene: TRBV28
len: 10
d_gene: .
CDR3nt: TGTGCCAGCCGAGACTATGGCTACACCTTC
CDR3aa: CASRDYGYTF

abundance: .
j_gene: TRBJ1-5
v_gene: TRBV19
len: 14
d_gene: TRBD1
CDR3nt: TGTGCCAGTATGACAGGGATTCTGTCTCAGCCCCAGCATTTT
CDR3aa: CASMTGILSQPQHF

abundance: .
j_gene: TRBJ1-5
v_gene: TRBV4-3
len: 14
d_gene: .
CDR3nt: TGCGCCAGCAGCCAAGAACAGGGCCATCAGCCCCAGCATTTT
CDR3aa: CASSQEQGHQPQHF

abundance: .
j_gene: TRBJ2-7
v_gene: TRBV30
len: 13
d_gene: .
CDR3nt: TGTGCCTGGAGTGTAGGTAACAGATACGAGCAGTACTTC
CDR3aa: CAWSVGNRYEQYF

abundance: .
j_gene: TRBJ1-5
v_gene: TRBV11-3
len: 18
d_gene: .
CDR3nt: TGTGCCAGCAGCTTAGCCCCGGACAGACGGTATAGCAATCAGCCCCAGCATTTT
CDR3aa: CASSLAPDRRYSNQPQHF

abundance: .
j_gene: TRBJ1-1
v_gene: TRBV3-1/TRBV3-2
len: 14
d_gene: .
CDR3nt: TGTGCCAGCAGCCAAGATCGCGAGTTAGCTGAAGCTTTCTTT
CDR3aa: CASSQDRELAEAFF

abundance: .
j_gene: TRBJ1-2
v_gene: TRBV7-2
len: 14
d_gene: .
CDR3nt: TGTGCCAGCAGCTTAGCGTCCCGTTCCTATGGCTACACCTTC
CDR3aa: CASSLASRSYGYTF

abundance: .
j_gene: TRBJ2-7
v_gene: TRBV29-1
len: 13
d_gene: .
CDR3nt: TGCAGCGTTGAAGAGGGGACCCCGGGCGAGCAGTACTTC
CDR3aa: CSVEEGTPGEQYF

abundance: .
j_gene: TRBJ1-6
v_gene: TRBV27
len: 16
d_gene: TRBD1
CDR3nt: TGTGCCAGCAGTCCTAGGACAGGCGGAAATAATTCACCCCTCCACTTT
CDR3aa: CASSPRTGGNNSPLHF

abundance: .
j_gene: TRBJ1-3
v_gene: TRBV13
len: 17
d_gene: TRBD1
CDR3nt: TGTGCCAGCAGCCCCGACACAGGGGAAATATTTGGAAACACCATATATTTT
CDR3aa: CASSPDTGEIFGNTIYF

abundance: .
j_gene: TRBJ2-5
v_gene: TRBV27
len: 17
d_gene: TRBD1
CDR3nt: TGTGCCAGCAGTGCAACTTATCCAGGACAGGGCCAAGAGACCCAGTACTTC
CDR3aa: CASSATYPGQGQETQYF

abundance: .
j_gene: TRBJ1-5
v_gene: TRBV7-3
len: 17
d_gene: .
CDR3nt: TGTGCCAGCAGCTTAACGTGTAGGGTGGGAGGCAATCAGCCCCAGCATTTT
CDR3aa: CASSLTCRVGGNQPQHF

abundance: .
j_gene: TRBJ2-5
v_gene: TRBV11-2
len: 16
d_gene: .
CDR3nt: TGTGCCAGCAGCTTAGAGTCGGGCAGATGGCTGGAGACCCAGTACTTC
CDR3aa: CASSLESGRWLETQYF

abundance: .
j_gene: TRBJ2-3
v_gene: TRBV7-2
len: 13
d_gene: .
CDR3nt: TGTGCCAGCAGCTTGCTGAGCACAGATACGCAGTATTTT
CDR3aa: CASSLLSTDTQYF

abundance: .
j_gene: TRBJ2-1
v_gene: TRBV27
len: 13
d_gene: .
CDR3nt: TGTGCCAGCAGTTTACAGGGGTCCAATGAGCAGTTCTTC
CDR3aa: CASSLQGSNEQFF

abundance: .
j_gene: TRBJ2-2
v_gene: TRBV21-1
len: 14
d_gene: .
CDR3nt: TGTGCCAGCAGCAAGACGAGGGAACACCGGGGAGCTGTTTTT
CDR3aa: CASSKTREHRGAVF

abundance: .
j_gene: TRBJ1-2
v_gene: TRBV5-8
len: 13
d_gene: .
CDR3nt: TGTGCCAGCAGCCGATTAAATAGCTATGGCTACACCTTC
CDR3aa: CASSRLNSYGYTF

abundance: .
j_gene: TRBJ2-7
v_gene: TRBV6-5
len: 12
d_gene: .
CDR3nt: TGTGCCAGCAGTTACGTGGGGGCCGAGCAGTACTTC
CDR3aa: CASSYVGAEQYF

abundance: .
j_gene: TRBJ2-7
v_gene: TRBV21-1
len: 15
d_gene: .
CDR3nt: TGTGCCAGCAGCAAAGGGACGCTAGATCCCTACGAGCAGTACTTC
CDR3aa: CASSKGTLDPYEQYF

abundance: .
j_gene: TRBJ1-3
v_gene: TRBV6-2/TRBV6-3
len: 14
d_gene: .
CDR3nt: TGTGCCAGCGGTTCGGGACTTTTTGGAAACACCATATATTTT
CDR3aa: CASGSGLFGNTIYF

abundance: .
j_gene: TRBJ1-1
v_gene: TRBV5-1
len: 15
d_gene: .
CDR3nt: TGCGCCAGCAGCTTTAGGGAAGCGAGCACAGGCGAAGCTTTCTTT
CDR3aa: CASSFREASTGEAFF

abundance: few
j_gene: TRBJ2-5
v_gene: TRBV5-5
len: 18
d_gene: TRBD1
CDR3nt: TGTGCCAGCAGCCCCCTCCTCCGGGACAGGGTTCGGGGGGAGACCCAGTACTTC
CDR3aa: CASSPLLRDRVRGETQYF

abundance: .
j_gene: TRBJ1-3
v_gene: TRBV5-1
len: 17
d_gene: .
CDR3nt: TGCGCCAGCAGCATCACCCCCGGGGGGGCCTCTGGAAACACCATATATTTT
CDR3aa: CASSITPGGASGNTIYF

abundance: .
j_gene: TRBJ2-3
v_gene: TRBV14
len: 16
d_gene: TRBD1
CDR3nt: TGTGCCAGCAGCCAAGAATGGGACAGGGGAACAGATACGCAGTATTTT
CDR3aa: CASSQEWDRGTDTQYF

abundance: .
j_gene: TRBJ2-3
v_gene: TRBV7-3
len: 17
d_gene: .
CDR3nt: TGTGCCAGCAGCTTAACTTGGCAGGGAGATCCCACAGATACGCAGTATTTT
CDR3aa: CASSLTWQGDPTDTQYF